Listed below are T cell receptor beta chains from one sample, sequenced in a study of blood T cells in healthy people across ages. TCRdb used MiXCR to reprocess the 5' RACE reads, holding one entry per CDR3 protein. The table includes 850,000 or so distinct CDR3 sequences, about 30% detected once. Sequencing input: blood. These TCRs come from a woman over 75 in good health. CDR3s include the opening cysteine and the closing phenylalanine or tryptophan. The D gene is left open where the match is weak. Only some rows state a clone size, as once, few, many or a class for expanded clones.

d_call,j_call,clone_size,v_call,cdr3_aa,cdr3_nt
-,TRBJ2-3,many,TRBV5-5,CASSLFGHQRNTDTQYF,TGTGCCAGCAGCCTTTTCGGGCACCAGAGAAACACAGATACGCAGTATTTT
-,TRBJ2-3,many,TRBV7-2,CASSLATRSTDTQYF,TGTGCCAGCAGCTTAGCGACTAGAAGCACAGATACGCAGTATTTT
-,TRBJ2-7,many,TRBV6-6,CASSYSRDSGLYF,TGTGCCAGCAGTTACTCCAGGGACTCCGGTCTGTACTTC
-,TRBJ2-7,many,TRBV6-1,CASSSGTAIFYEQYF,TGTGCCAGCAGTAGCGGGACAGCTATCTTCTACGAGCAGTACTTC
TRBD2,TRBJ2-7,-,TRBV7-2,CASSRNSGGAWEQYF,TGTGCCAGCAGCCGTAATAGCGGGGGGGCCTGGGAGCAGTACTTC
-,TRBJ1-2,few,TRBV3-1,CASSDPSSSYGYTF,TGTGCCAGCAGCGACCCGAGCAGCTCCTATGGCTACACCTTC
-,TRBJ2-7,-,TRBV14,CASSQEDLVQNIRYF,TGTGCCAGCAGCCAAGAAGATCTCGTCCAAAACATTCGGTACTTC
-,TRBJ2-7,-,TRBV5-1,CASSFRGFAYEQYF,TGCGCCAGCAGCTTTAGGGGTTTTGCCTACGAGCAGTACTTC
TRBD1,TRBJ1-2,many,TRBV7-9,CASSPSGGPGGYTF,TGTGCCAGCAGCCCATCAGGGGGGCCGGGTGGCTACACCTTC
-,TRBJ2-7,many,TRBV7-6,CANSLVPSSYEQYF,TGTGCCAACAGCTTAGTTCCGAGTTCCTACGAGCAGTACTTC
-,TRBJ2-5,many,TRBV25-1,CASSELTQDQATQYF,TGTGCCAGCAGTGAATTAACACAGGACCAAGCAACCCAGTACTTC
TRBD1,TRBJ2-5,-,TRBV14,CASSQENFGTGVKETQYF,TGTGCCAGCAGCCAAGAAAATTTTGGGACAGGGGTAAAAGAGACCCAGTACTTC
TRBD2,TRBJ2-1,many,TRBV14,CASSQDRGLASEQFF,TGTGCCAGCAGCCAAGATAGGGGACTAGCGAGTGAGCAGTTCTTC
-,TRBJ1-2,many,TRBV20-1,CSANKGQVYGYTF,TGCAGTGCAAACAAGGGGCAGGTCTATGGCTACACCTTC
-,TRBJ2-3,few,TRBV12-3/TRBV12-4,CASSLRQITDTQYF,TGTGCCAGCAGTTTAAGGCAGATCACAGATACGCAGTATTTT
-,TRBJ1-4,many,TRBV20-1,CSAAPRGEKLFF,TGCAGTGCCGCGCCTCGAGGGGAAAAACTGTTTTTT
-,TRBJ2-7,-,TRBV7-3,CASSLQLADEQYF,TGTGCCAGCAGCTTACAGCTAGCAGACGAGCAGTACTTC
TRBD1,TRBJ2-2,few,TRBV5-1,CASTDRGGRELFF,TGCGCCAGCACCGACAGGGGAGGCCGGGAGCTGTTTTTT
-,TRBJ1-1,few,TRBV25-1,CASSEPGDTEAFF,TGTGCCAGCAGTGAACCAGGGGACACTGAAGCTTTCTTT
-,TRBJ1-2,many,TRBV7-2,CASSYGQTYYGYTF,TGTGCCAGCAGCTACGGACAGACTTACTATGGCTACACCTTC
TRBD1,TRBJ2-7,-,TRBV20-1,CSARDMGQGAYEQYF,TGCAGTGCTAGAGATATGGGACAGGGGGCGTACGAGCAGTACTTC
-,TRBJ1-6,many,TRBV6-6,CASSYQGPNSPLHF,TGTGCCAGCAGTTACCAGGGCCCCAATTCACCCCTCCACTTT
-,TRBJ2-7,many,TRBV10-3,CATSATGRFDEQYF,TGTGCCACCTCAGCCACAGGGAGATTCGACGAGCAGTACTTC